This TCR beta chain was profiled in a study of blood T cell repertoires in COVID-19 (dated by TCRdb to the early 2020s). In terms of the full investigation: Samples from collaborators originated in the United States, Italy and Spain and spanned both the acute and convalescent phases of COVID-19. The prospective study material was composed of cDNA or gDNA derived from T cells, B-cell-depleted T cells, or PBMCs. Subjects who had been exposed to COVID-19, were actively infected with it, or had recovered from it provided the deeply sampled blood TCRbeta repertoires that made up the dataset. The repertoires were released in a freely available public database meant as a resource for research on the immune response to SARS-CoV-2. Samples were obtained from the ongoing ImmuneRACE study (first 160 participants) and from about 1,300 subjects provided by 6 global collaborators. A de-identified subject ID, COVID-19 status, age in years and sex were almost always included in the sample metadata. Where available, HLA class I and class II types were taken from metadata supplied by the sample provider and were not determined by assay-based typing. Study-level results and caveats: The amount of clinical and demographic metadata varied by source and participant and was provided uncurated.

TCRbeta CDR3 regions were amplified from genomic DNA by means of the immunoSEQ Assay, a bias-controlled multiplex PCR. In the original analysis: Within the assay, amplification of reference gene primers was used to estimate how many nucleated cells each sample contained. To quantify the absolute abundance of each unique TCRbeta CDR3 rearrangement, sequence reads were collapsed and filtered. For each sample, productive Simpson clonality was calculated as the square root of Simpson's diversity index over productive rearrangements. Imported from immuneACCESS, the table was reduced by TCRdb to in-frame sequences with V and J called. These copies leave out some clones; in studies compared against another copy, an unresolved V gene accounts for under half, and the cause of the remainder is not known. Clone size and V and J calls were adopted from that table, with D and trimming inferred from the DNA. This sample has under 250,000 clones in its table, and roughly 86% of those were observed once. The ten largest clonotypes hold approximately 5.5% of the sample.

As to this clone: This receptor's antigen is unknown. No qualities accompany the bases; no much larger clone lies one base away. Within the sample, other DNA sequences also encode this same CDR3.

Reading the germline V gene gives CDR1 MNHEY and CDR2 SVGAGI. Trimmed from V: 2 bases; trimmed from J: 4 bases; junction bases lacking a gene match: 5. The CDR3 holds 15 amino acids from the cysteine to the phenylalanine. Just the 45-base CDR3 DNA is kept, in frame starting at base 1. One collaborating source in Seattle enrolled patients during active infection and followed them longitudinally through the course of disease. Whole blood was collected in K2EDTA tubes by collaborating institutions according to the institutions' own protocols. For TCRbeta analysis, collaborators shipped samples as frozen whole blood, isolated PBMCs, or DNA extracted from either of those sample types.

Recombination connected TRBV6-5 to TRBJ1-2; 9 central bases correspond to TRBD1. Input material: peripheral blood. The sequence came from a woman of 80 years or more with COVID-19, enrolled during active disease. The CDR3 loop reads CASSYRLDRGYGYTF. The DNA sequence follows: TGTGCCAGCAGTTACCGGCTGGACAGGGGCTATGGCTACACCTTC.